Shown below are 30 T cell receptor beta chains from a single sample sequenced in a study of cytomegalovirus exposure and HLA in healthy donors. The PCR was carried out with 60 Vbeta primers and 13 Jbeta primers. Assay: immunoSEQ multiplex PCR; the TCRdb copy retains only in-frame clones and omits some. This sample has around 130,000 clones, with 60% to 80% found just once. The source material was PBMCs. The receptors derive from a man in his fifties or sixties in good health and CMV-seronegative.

The CDR3 here is CSVVGVYGYTF. As DNA, the CDR3 is TGCAGCGTTGTCGGGGTATATGGCTACACCTTC. This rearrangement joins TRBV29-1 to TRBJ1-2; no clear D gene. V shed 4 bases and J shed 5 bases, with 8 bases lying between them. Germline CDR1 SQVTM, CDR2 ANQGSEA. There are 11 residues in the CDR3.

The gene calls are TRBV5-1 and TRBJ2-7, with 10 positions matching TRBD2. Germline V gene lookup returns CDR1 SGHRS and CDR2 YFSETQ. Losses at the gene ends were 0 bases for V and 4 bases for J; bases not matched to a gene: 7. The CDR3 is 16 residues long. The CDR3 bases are TGCGCCAGCAGCTTGGAGGGGACTAGCGTGTTGTACGAGCAGTACTTC. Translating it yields CASSLEGTSVLYEQYF.

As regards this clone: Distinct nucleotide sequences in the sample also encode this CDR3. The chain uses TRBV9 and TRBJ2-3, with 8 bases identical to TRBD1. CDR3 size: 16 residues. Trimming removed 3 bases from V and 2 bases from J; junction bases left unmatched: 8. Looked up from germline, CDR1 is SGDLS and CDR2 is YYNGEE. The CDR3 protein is CASSARTGSTTDTQYF. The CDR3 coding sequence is TGTGCCAGCAGCGCCCGGACAGGGAGCACCACAGATACGCAGTATTTT.

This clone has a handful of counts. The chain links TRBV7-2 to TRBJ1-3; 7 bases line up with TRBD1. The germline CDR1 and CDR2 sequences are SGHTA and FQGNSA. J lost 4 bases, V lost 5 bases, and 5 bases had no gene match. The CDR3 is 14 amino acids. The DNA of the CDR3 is TGTGCCAGCAGCCCGACAGGGTTAGGAAACACCATATATTTT. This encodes CASSPTGLGNTIYF.

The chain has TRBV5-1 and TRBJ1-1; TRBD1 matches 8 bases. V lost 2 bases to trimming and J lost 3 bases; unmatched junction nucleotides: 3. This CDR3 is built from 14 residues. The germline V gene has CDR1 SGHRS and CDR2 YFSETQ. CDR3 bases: TGCGCCAGCAGCTTACTGACAGGGGACACTGAAGCTTTCTTT. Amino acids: CASSLLTGDTEAFF.

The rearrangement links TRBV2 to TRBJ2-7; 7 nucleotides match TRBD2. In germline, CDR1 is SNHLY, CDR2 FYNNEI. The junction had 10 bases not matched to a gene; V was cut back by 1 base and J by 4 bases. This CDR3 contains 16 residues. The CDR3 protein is CASSEVGASGPYEQYF. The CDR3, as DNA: TGTGCCAGCAGTGAAGTCGGGGCTAGCGGTCCTTACGAGCAGTACTTC.

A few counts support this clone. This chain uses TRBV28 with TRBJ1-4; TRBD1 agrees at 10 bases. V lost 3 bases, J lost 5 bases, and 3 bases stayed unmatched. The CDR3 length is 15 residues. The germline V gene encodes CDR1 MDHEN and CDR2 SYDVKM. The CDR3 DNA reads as TGTGCCAGCAGTTTGCCGGGACAGGGGAATGAAAAACTGTTTTTT. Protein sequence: CASSLPGQGNEKLFF.

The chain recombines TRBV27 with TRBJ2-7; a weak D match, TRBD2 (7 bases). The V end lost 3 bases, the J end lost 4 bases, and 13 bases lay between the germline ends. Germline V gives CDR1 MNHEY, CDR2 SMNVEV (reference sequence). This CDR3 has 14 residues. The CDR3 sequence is CASSFGGAFYEQYF. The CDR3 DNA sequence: TGTGCCAGCAGTTTTGGGGGGGCTTTTTACGAGCAGTACTTC.

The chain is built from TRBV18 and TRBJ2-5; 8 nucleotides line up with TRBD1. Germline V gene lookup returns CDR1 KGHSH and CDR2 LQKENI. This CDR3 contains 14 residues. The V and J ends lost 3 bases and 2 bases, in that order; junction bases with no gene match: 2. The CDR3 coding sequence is TGTGCCAGCTCACCTTGGACAGGGCAAGAGACCCAGTACTTC. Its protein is CASSPWTGQETQYF.

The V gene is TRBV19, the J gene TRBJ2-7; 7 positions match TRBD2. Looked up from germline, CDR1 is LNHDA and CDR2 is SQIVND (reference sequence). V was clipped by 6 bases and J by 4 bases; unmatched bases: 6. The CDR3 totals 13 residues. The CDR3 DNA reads TGTGCCAGTAGAGGGGCTAGCGGATACGAGCAGTACTTC. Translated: CASRGASGYEQYF.

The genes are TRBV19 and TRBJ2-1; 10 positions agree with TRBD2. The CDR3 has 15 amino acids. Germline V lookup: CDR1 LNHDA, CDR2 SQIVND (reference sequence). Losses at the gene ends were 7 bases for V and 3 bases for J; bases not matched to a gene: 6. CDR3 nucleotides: TGTGCCAGTATGGGTAGCGGGAGGCTCTACAATGAGCAGTTCTTC. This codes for CASMGSGRLYNEQFF.

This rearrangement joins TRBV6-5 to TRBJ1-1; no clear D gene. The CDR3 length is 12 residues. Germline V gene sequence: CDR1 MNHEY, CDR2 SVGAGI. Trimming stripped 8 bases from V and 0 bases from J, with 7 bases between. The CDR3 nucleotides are TGTGCCAGCCGCCGGTTGAACACTGAAGCTTTCTTT. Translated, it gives CASRRLNTEAFF.

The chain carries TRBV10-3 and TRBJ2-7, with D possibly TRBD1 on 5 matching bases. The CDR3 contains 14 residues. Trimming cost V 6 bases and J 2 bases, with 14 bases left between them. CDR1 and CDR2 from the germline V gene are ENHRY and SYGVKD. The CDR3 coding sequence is TGTGCCATCAGCCCTTTAACAGGTGCCTACGAGCAGTACTTC. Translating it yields CAISPLTGAYEQYF.

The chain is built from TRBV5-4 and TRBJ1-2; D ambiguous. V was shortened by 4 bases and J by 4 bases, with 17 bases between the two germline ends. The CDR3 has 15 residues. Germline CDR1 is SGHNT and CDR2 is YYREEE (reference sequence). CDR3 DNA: TGTGCCAGCAGCCCATCTACAGTAACTAGCTATGGCTACACCTTC. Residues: CASSPSTVTSYGYTF.

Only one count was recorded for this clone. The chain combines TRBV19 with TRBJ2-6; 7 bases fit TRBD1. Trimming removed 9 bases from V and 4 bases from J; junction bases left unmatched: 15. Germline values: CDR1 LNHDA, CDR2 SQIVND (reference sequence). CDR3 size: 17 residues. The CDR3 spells CASAGTGVFSGANVLTF. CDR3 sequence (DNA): TGTGCCAGCGCGGGCACAGGGGTGTTCTCGGGGGCCAACGTCCTGACTTTC.

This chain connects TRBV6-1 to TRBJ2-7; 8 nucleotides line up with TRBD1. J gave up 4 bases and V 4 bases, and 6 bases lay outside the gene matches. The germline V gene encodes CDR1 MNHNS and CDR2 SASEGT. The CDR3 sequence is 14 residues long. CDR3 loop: CASSAGTGLYEQYF. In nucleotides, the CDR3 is TGTGCCAGCAGTGCCGGGACAGGTTTATACGAGCAGTACTTC.

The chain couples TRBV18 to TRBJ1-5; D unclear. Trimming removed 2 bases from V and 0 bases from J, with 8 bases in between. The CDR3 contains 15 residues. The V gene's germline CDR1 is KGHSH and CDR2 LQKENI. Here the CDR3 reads CASSPGQNSNQPQHF. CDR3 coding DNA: TGTGCCAGCTCACCAGGGCAGAATAGCAATCAGCCCCAGCATTTT. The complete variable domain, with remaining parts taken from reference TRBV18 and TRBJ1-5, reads NAGVMQNPRHLVRRRGQEARLRCSPMKGHSHVYWYRQLPEEGLKFMVYLQKENIIDESGMPKERFSAEFPKEGPSILRIQQVVRGDSAAYFCASSPGQNSNQPQHFGDGTRLSIL.

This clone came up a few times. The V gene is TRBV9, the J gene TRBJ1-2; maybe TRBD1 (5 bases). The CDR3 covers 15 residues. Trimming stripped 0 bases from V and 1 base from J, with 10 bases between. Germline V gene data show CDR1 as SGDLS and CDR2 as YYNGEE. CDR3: CASSVGGSYNYGYTF. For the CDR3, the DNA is TGTGCCAGCAGCGTAGGGGGCAGTTATAACTATGGCTACACCTTC.

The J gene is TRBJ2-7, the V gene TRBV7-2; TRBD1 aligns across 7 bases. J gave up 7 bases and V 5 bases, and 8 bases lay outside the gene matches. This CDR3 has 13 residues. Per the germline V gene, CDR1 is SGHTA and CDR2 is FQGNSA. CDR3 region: CASSPGTVGEQYF. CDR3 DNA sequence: TGTGCCAGCAGCCCTGGGACAGTGGGGGAGCAGTACTTC.

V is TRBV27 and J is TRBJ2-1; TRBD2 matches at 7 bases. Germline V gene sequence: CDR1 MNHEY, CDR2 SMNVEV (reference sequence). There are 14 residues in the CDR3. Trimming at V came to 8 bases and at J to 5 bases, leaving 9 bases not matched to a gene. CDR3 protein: CASQKGRGNNEQFF. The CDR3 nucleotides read TGTGCCAGCCAAAAAGGGCGGGGGAACAATGAGCAGTTCTTC.

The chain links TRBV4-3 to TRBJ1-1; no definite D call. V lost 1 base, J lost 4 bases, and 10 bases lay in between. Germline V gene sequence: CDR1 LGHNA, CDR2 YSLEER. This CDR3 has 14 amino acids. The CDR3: CASSQVEGPTEAFF. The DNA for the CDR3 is TGCGCCAGCAGCCAAGTGGAGGGCCCCACTGAAGCTTTCTTT.

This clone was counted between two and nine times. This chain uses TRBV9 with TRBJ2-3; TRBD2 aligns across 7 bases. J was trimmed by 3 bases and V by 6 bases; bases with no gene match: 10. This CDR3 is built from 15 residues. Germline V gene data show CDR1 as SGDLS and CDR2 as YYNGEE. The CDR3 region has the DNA TGTGCCAGCACCCGGAGGCGGGAGTCGACAGATACGCAGTATTTT. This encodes CASTRRRESTDTQYF.

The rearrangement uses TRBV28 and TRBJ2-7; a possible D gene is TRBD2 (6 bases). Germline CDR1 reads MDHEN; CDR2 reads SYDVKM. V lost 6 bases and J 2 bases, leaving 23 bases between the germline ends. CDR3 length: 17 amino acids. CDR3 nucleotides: TGTGCCAGCAGCAACCCGAGGTTCGGGACTTTAACCTACGAGCAGTACTTC. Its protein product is CASSNPRFGTLTYEQYF.

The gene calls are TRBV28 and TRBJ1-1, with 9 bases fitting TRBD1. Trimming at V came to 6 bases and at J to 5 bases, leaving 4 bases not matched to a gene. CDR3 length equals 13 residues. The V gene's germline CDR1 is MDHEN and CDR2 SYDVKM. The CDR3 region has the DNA TGTGCCAGCAGGGGACAGGGTCGGACTGAAGCTTTCTTT. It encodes CASRGQGRTEAFF.

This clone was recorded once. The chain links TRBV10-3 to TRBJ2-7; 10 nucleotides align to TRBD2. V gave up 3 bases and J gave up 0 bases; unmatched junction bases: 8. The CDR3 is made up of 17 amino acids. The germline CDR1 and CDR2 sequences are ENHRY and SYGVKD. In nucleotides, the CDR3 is TGTGCCATCAGTGAAAGGGTAGCGGGAGGTTTCTCCTACGAGCAGTACTTC. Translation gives CAISERVAGGFSYEQYF.

Written as DNA, the CDR3 is TGTGCCAGCAGTGAAGCGCTCGACAGGGCTGAGACCCAGTACTTC. Translation gives CASSEALDRAETQYF. The gene calls are TRBV6-1 and TRBJ2-5; 7 bases match TRBD1. V was pared by 0 bases and J by 5 bases, with 6 bases of the junction left unmatched. The CDR3 loop spans 15 amino acids. The germline V gene encodes CDR1 MNHNS and CDR2 SASEGT.

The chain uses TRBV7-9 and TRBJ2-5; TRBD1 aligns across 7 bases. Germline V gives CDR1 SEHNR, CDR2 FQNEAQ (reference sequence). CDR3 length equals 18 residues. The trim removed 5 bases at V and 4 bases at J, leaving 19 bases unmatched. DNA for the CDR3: TGTGCCAGCAGCGAAGATTCCACAGGGGAAAGGGTCGGAGAGACCCAGTACTTC. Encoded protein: CASSEDSTGERVGETQYF.

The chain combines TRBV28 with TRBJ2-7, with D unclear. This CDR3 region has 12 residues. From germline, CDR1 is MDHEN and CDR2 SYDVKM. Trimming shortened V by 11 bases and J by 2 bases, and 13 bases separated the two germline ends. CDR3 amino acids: CALGALPYEQYF. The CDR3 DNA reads TGTGCCCTCGGTGCTCTCCCCTACGAGCAGTACTTC.

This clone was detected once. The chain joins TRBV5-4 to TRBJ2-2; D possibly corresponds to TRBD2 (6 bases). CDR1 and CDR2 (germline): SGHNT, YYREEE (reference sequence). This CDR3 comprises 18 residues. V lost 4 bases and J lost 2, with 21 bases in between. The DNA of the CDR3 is TGTGCCAGCAGCGGAGGGGCTCGGGACTCTCTAAACACCGGGGAGCTGTTTTTT. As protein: CASSGGARDSLNTGELFF.

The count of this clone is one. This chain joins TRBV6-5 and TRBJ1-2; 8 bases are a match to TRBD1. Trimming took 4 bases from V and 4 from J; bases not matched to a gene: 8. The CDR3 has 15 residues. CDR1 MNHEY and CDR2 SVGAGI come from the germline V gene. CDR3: CASSSPAGGFYGYTF. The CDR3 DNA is TGTGCCAGCAGTTCCCCGGCAGGGGGCTTCTATGGCTACACCTTC.